What follows are 5 T cell receptor beta chains derived from one specimen sequenced in a study of cytomegalovirus exposure and HLA in healthy donors. The PCR contained 60 Vbeta and 13 Jbeta primers. The method was immunoSEQ multiplex PCR; TCRdb's version includes in-frame clones alone and lacks a portion of them. The sample shows approximately 150,000 clones, almost 80% of them seen only once. The sample comprised PBMCs. The source of these receptors is a man in his forties in good health and CMV-seropositive.

The chain's CDR3 is CASSKMAGVTHEQYF. CDR3 bases: TGTGCCAGCAGCAAAATGGCAGGGGTTACCCACGAGCAGTACTTC. The V gene is TRBV21-1, the J gene TRBJ2-7; TRBD1, the table's D call, was not compared with the DNA. TRBV21-1 is a pseudogene locus. The CDR3 consists of 15 residues.

The V gene is TRBV19, the J gene TRBJ2-7; the match to TRBD2 covers 15 bases. Germline values: CDR1 LNHDA, CDR2 SQIVND (reference sequence). This CDR3 has 15 amino acids. After removal of 5 bases from V and 7 bases from J, the junction contained 6 bases not matched to a gene. The CDR3, as DNA: TGTGCCAGTAGTTCCGGACTAGCGGGAGGGTATGAGCAGTACTTC. Amino acids: CASSSGLAGGYEQYF.

This clone was counted between two and nine times. The chain links TRBV18 to TRBJ2-1; 10 bases line up with TRBD2. Germline V gene lookup returns CDR1 KGHSH and CDR2 LQKENI. V was pared by 3 bases and J by 8 bases, with 7 bases of the junction left unmatched. This CDR3 comprises 15 residues. The DNA of the CDR3 is TGTGCCAGCTCACCGGCTAGCGGGAGTCGGGATGAGCAGTTCTTC. This codes for CASSPASGSRDEQFF.

This chain uses TRBV27 with TRBJ2-7, with D tentatively TRBD2 (7 bases). V was clipped by 0 bases and J by 3 bases, with 18 bases between them. The germline V gene encodes CDR1 MNHEY and CDR2 SMNVEV (reference sequence). The CDR3 covers 17 residues. In DNA form, the CDR3 reads TGTGCCAGCAGTTTATCGAAGGGGGGGGTAACCTACTACGAGCAGTACTTC. Its protein is CASSLSKGGVTYYEQYF.

V and J are TRBV6-1 and TRBJ1-2, with D maybe TRBD1 (5 bases). Trimming left V 1 base short and J 5 bases short, with 11 bases between. The CDR3 covers 14 residues. Germline V gene data show CDR1 as MNHNS and CDR2 as SASEGT. The CDR3 sequence is CASSEVRGTYGYTF. CDR3 DNA sequence: TGTGCCAGCAGTGAAGTTAGGGGAACATATGGCTACACCTTC.